A selection of T cell receptor beta chains follows, all from one sample in a study of cytomegalovirus exposure and HLA in healthy donors. Some clones are missing from TCRdb's copy, which holds only in-frame ones; the method was immunoSEQ multiplex PCR. Here the sample spans 100,000 to 120,000 clones, less than 85% being singletons. Sequencing was carried out using PBMCs. The receptors originated from a man aged 25 to 45 in good health and CMV-seropositive. The CDR3 runs from the conserved cysteine through the conserved F or W. A D gene is named only where the DNA matches it firmly. A row's size may be missing; if present it is once, few, many or a size class.

j_call: TRBJ1-1
d_call: TRBD1
clone_size: -
v_call: TRBV5-1
cdr3_nt: TGCGCCAGCAGCGTGTCGGGGACAGGGGGAGCTGAAGCTTTCTTT
cdr3_aa: CASSVSGTGGAEAFF

j_call: TRBJ2-7
d_call: -
clone_size: -
v_call: TRBV4-1
cdr3_nt: TGCGCCAGCAGCCCAAGTGAGGCTAGCGCGGGGGCCAAGAACGAGCAGTACTTC
cdr3_aa: CASSPSEASAGAKNEQYF

j_call: TRBJ1-2
d_call: -
clone_size: -
v_call: TRBV6-5
cdr3_nt: TGTGCCAGCAGACTAGACAAGAACTATGGCTACACCTTC
cdr3_aa: CASRLDKNYGYTF

j_call: TRBJ2-1
d_call: -
clone_size: once
v_call: TRBV6-5
cdr3_nt: TGTGCCAGCAGTTACGAAGGGGGGGGGTACTACAATGAGCAGTTCTTC
cdr3_aa: CASSYEGGGYYNEQFF

j_call: TRBJ1-1
d_call: -
clone_size: few
v_call: TRBV7-2
cdr3_nt: TGTGCCAGCAGCTTGCCCGAGGGATCGGCTTTCTTT
cdr3_aa: CASSLPEGSAFF

j_call: TRBJ1-2
d_call: -
clone_size: -
v_call: TRBV11-2
cdr3_nt: TGTGCCAGCAGCTTAAGCGCAGTTCCCCTGGGTAACTATGGCTACACCTTC
cdr3_aa: CASSLSAVPLGNYGYTF

j_call: TRBJ1-1
d_call: -
clone_size: once
v_call: TRBV5-1
cdr3_nt: TGCGCCAGCAGCTCGGACAGCATGAACACTGAAGCTTTCTTT
cdr3_aa: CASSSDSMNTEAFF

j_call: TRBJ2-2
d_call: TRBD1
clone_size: -
v_call: TRBV9
cdr3_nt: TGTGCCAGCAGCGCCCCAGGGGGGAACACCGGGGAGCTGTTTTTT
cdr3_aa: CASSAPGGNTGELFF

j_call: TRBJ2-1
d_call: -
clone_size: once
v_call: TRBV29-1
cdr3_nt: TGCAGCGTTGAGGTGCAGGACAATGAGCAGTTCTTC
cdr3_aa: CSVEVQDNEQFF

j_call: TRBJ1-6
d_call: -
clone_size: -
v_call: TRBV13
cdr3_nt: TGTGCCAGCAGCTTAGGCCGGACAGCCCATAATTCACCCCTCCACTTT
cdr3_aa: CASSLGRTAHNSPLHF

j_call: TRBJ2-1
d_call: -
clone_size: -
v_call: TRBV30
cdr3_nt: TGTGCCTGTCTGCTGGCAGGGAACGGGGAGCAGTTCTTC
cdr3_aa: CACLLAGNGEQFF

j_call: TRBJ2-3
d_call: TRBD2
clone_size: -
v_call: TRBV30
cdr3_nt: TGTGCCTGGAGTGAGGCTAGCGGGGGACGCACAGATACGCAGTATTTT
cdr3_aa: CAWSEASGGRTDTQYF

j_call: TRBJ1-2
d_call: TRBD1
clone_size: -
v_call: TRBV2
cdr3_nt: TGTGCCAGCAGCGCGGACAGGGCGAGTGGCTACACCTTC
cdr3_aa: CASSADRASGYTF

j_call: TRBJ1-3
d_call: TRBD1
clone_size: -
v_call: TRBV30
cdr3_nt: TGTGCCCGGAGTAATAGGGGGCTACGTGGAAACACCATATATTTT
cdr3_aa: CARSNRGLRGNTIYF

j_call: TRBJ2-7
d_call: TRBD1
clone_size: -
v_call: TRBV7-9
cdr3_nt: TGTGCCAGCAGCTTAGCATATGGGACAGGGAACGAGCAGTACTTC
cdr3_aa: CASSLAYGTGNEQYF

j_call: TRBJ2-3
d_call: TRBD2
clone_size: -
v_call: TRBV5-5
cdr3_nt: TGTGCCAGCAGCTTGGAGGGATTCGGGGGGTCAGATACGCAGTATTTT
cdr3_aa: CASSLEGFGGSDTQYF

j_call: TRBJ1-2
d_call: -
clone_size: once
v_call: TRBV7-9
cdr3_nt: TGTGCCAGCAGCTTAGTGGCGGCACACTATGGCTACACCTTC
cdr3_aa: CASSLVAAHYGYTF

j_call: TRBJ2-1
d_call: TRBD2
clone_size: -
v_call: TRBV28
cdr3_nt: TGTGCCAGCAGTTTAGGGACTAGCGGTGAGCAGTTCTTC
cdr3_aa: CASSLGTSGEQFF

j_call: TRBJ2-7
d_call: TRBD1
clone_size: -
v_call: TRBV13
cdr3_nt: TGTGCCAGCAGCGAGGGACAGGGGACGAAGACCTACGAGCAGTACTTC
cdr3_aa: CASSEGQGTKTYEQYF

j_call: TRBJ1-1
d_call: TRBD1
clone_size: -
v_call: TRBV10-3
cdr3_nt: TGTGCCATCAGCTTGGGACAGGGTGATGAAGCTTTCTTT
cdr3_aa: CAISLGQGDEAFF

j_call: TRBJ2-3
d_call: TRBD2
clone_size: -
v_call: TRBV4-3
cdr3_nt: TGCGCCAGCAGCCACTCTAGCGGGAGCGCAGATACGCAGTATTTT
cdr3_aa: CASSHSSGSADTQYF

j_call: TRBJ2-7
d_call: TRBD2
clone_size: once
v_call: TRBV7-2
cdr3_nt: TGTGCCAGCAGCTTCTGGACTAGCGCGCAATACTACGAGCAGTACTTC
cdr3_aa: CASSFWTSAQYYEQYF

j_call: TRBJ2-4
d_call: TRBD1
clone_size: -
v_call: TRBV4-2
cdr3_nt: TGTGCCAGCAGCCAAGGGAGGGGGACAGGGGCAAACATTCAGTACTTC
cdr3_aa: CASSQGRGTGANIQYF

j_call: TRBJ2-5
d_call: -
clone_size: few
v_call: TRBV14
cdr3_nt: TGTGCCAGCAGCCAAGGCTTAGGGAGAGAGACCCAGTACTTC
cdr3_aa: CASSQGLGRETQYF

j_call: TRBJ2-7
d_call: -
clone_size: -
v_call: TRBV2
cdr3_nt: TGTGCCAGCAGTGAATACAGGGAGTTCGACTACGAGCAGTACTTC
cdr3_aa: CASSEYREFDYEQYF

j_call: TRBJ2-6
d_call: TRBD2
clone_size: -
v_call: TRBV19
cdr3_nt: TGTGCCAGTAGTATTGACGGGGGGTCTGGGGCCAACGTCCTGACTTTC
cdr3_aa: CASSIDGGSGANVLTF

j_call: TRBJ2-6
d_call: -
clone_size: -
v_call: TRBV30
cdr3_nt: TGTGCCTGGACGGCAGGGTCGACCTCTGGGGCCAACGTCCTGACTTTC
cdr3_aa: CAWTAGSTSGANVLTF

j_call: TRBJ2-1
d_call: -
clone_size: -
v_call: TRBV27
cdr3_nt: TGTGCCAGCAGCCCACAGGGCCCGTACAATGAGCAGTTCTTC
cdr3_aa: CASSPQGPYNEQFF

j_call: TRBJ2-1
d_call: -
clone_size: -
v_call: TRBV11-3
cdr3_nt: TGTGCCAGCAGCCTATCCCAGGGGCCCCATGAGCAGTTCTTC
cdr3_aa: CASSLSQGPHEQFF

j_call: TRBJ2-2
d_call: -
clone_size: few
v_call: TRBV5-6
cdr3_nt: TGTGCCAGCAGCTTGGCAGCGAACACCGGGGAGCTGTTTTTT
cdr3_aa: CASSLAANTGELFF

j_call: TRBJ1-2
d_call: -
clone_size: -
v_call: TRBV29-1
cdr3_nt: TGCAGCGTTGAGTACAGCCCATATGGCTACACCTTC
cdr3_aa: CSVEYSPYGYTF

j_call: TRBJ1-1
d_call: TRBD1
clone_size: few
v_call: TRBV7-2
cdr3_nt: TGTGCCAGCAGCTTGGAAGCAGGGGGCTGGAACACTGAAGCTTTCTTT
cdr3_aa: CASSLEAGGWNTEAFF

j_call: TRBJ2-3
d_call: TRBD1
clone_size: -
v_call: TRBV2
cdr3_nt: TGTGCCAGCGAGACGGGACAGGGGCCAGATACGCAGTATTTT
cdr3_aa: CASETGQGPDTQYF

j_call: TRBJ1-5
d_call: -
clone_size: -
v_call: TRBV7-9
cdr3_nt: TGTGCCAGCAGCTTGGGGGGGCGGAGCAATCAGCCCCAGCATTTT
cdr3_aa: CASSLGGRSNQPQHF

j_call: TRBJ2-3
d_call: -
clone_size: -
v_call: TRBV1
cdr3_nt: TGCACCAGCAGCCAAGATCGGCTAGCGGGGGGGAGGTCTTCAGCGCAGTATTTT
cdr3_aa: CTSSQDRLAGGRSSAQYF

j_call: TRBJ2-1
d_call: TRBD2
clone_size: -
v_call: TRBV5-6
cdr3_nt: TGTGCCAGCAGCGGGGGACTAGCGGAATACAATGAGCAGTTCTTC
cdr3_aa: CASSGGLAEYNEQFF

j_call: TRBJ1-1
d_call: -
clone_size: -
v_call: TRBV27
cdr3_nt: TGTGCCAGCAGTTTATCAATTCCTTCTGCGGGCACTGAAGCTTTCTTT
cdr3_aa: CASSLSIPSAGTEAFF

j_call: TRBJ1-2
d_call: -
clone_size: -
v_call: TRBV12-5
cdr3_nt: TGTGCTAGTGGTTTGGGGGGCCTCTATGGCTACACCTTC
cdr3_aa: CASGLGGLYGYTF

j_call: TRBJ2-7
d_call: -
clone_size: -
v_call: TRBV27
cdr3_nt: TGTGCCAGCAGTTTATCTTCCGACTACGAGCGGTACTTC
cdr3_aa: CASSLSSDYERYF

j_call: TRBJ2-5
d_call: TRBD1
clone_size: few
v_call: TRBV7-2
cdr3_nt: TGTGCCAGCAGCTTGCTGGACAGGGGATGGGGAGAGACCCAGTACTTC
cdr3_aa: CASSLLDRGWGETQYF

j_call: TRBJ2-5
d_call: TRBD2
clone_size: once
v_call: TRBV10-1
cdr3_nt: TGCGCCAGCAGTGAACTAGCGGGGGGACAAGAGACCCAGTACTTC
cdr3_aa: CASSELAGGQETQYF

j_call: TRBJ2-3
d_call: TRBD2
clone_size: -
v_call: TRBV6-4
cdr3_nt: TGTGCCAGCAGTGACTCGTCTAGCGGGGGGGATACGCAGTATTTT
cdr3_aa: CASSDSSSGGDTQYF

j_call: TRBJ2-7
d_call: -
clone_size: -
v_call: TRBV28
cdr3_nt: TGTGCCAGCAGTTTATTTGGGGGCCCCTACGAGCAGTACTTC
cdr3_aa: CASSLFGGPYEQYF

j_call: TRBJ2-7
d_call: TRBD2
clone_size: few
v_call: TRBV5-1
cdr3_nt: TGCGCCAGCAGCTTGGGAAGAGCGGGGGGATTGTACGAGCAGTACTTC
cdr3_aa: CASSLGRAGGLYEQYF

j_call: TRBJ1-2
d_call: TRBD1
clone_size: -
v_call: TRBV7-2
cdr3_nt: TGTGCCAGCAGCCCTCGGGACAGCTCTCGCAGGGGCTACACCTTC
cdr3_aa: CASSPRDSSRRGYTF

j_call: TRBJ1-1
d_call: TRBD1
clone_size: few
v_call: TRBV7-8
cdr3_nt: TGTGCCAGCAGCCCCGGGACAGGGGGCTTCGACACTGAAGCTTTCTTT
cdr3_aa: CASSPGTGGFDTEAFF

j_call: TRBJ2-7
d_call: TRBD1
clone_size: -
v_call: TRBV18
cdr3_nt: TGTGCCAGCTCACCAGGGGACAGGTGGATCGAGCAGTACTTC
cdr3_aa: CASSPGDRWIEQYF

j_call: TRBJ2-7
d_call: -
clone_size: -
v_call: TRBV6-5
cdr3_nt: TGTGCCAGCAGTTACGGCAGGGACGAGCAGTACTTC
cdr3_aa: CASSYGRDEQYF

j_call: TRBJ1-4
d_call: TRBD1
clone_size: -
v_call: TRBV28
cdr3_nt: TGTGCCAGCAACCGACAGGGGATTAATGAAAAACTGTTTTTT
cdr3_aa: CASNRQGINEKLFF

j_call: TRBJ2-3
d_call: TRBD2
clone_size: -
v_call: TRBV6-5
cdr3_nt: TGTGCCAGCAGACAGCGGGGGGGCTTAGGTACGCAGTATTTT
cdr3_aa: CASRQRGGLGTQYF